This T cell receptor (beta chain) was sequenced during a study of blood T cell repertoires in COVID-19. Turning to the study itself: Italy, Spain and the United States were the sources of the convalescent and acute COVID-19 samples. In each case, the material was cDNA or gDNA derived from T cells, B-cell-depleted T cells, or PBMCs.

In the original workflow: Researchers report that nucleated cell counts were estimated from reference gene primer amplification. TCRdb's copy holds only in-frame clones and misses some; the assay was immunoSEQ multiplex PCR. D and trimming come from the DNA, and the V and J calls and clone size come from that table. In the table there are around 500,000 clones, 75% to 90% of which are singletons. This clone has just a few counts. The CDR3 contains 17 residues. In germline, CDR1 is SEHNR, CDR2 FQNEAQ (reference sequence). Trimming took 1 base from V and 0 from J, leaving 15 bases between them. V and J are TRBV7-9 and TRBJ1-2, with a possible D match to TRBD1 (6 bases). Sample: peripheral blood. This sequence originates from a human donor in a cohort sampled during active COVID-19. In DNA form, the CDR3 reads TGTGCCAGCAGCTTAGGCCAGACAGGATCGTCTAACTATGGCTACACCTTC. Its protein product is CASSLGQTGSSNYGYTF.